This TCR beta chain was sequenced during a study of identical twins. Using its own MiXCR run on the 5' RACE reads, TCRdb lists one record per CDR3 protein. Counted here are about 200,000 distinct CDR3 sequences, about 11% occurring once; the ten biggest clones make up approximately 9.1%. J lost 7 bases, V lost 4 bases, and 9 bases had no gene match. CDR1 and CDR2 (germline): SQVTM, ANQGSEA. CDR3 length equals 13 residues. Whole-study results and caveats: Conclusions rested on cross-sectional statistics rather than following the same donors.

Note on this clonotype: Its target is unknown.

This clonotype originated in a man aged 50-60 years in good health. The genes are TRBV29-1 and TRBJ1-2; 7 nucleotides match TRBD1. What was sequenced was memory T cells sorted from blood. CDR3 sequence reads: CSVGEAGGFGYTF. The CDR3 DNA is TGCAGCGTTGGTGAGGCAGGGGGGTTTGGCTACACCTTC.